One sample yielded the 14 T cell receptor beta chains listed below, sequenced in a study of regulatory T cells in long-lasting Graves disease (dated by TCRdb to the early 2020s). Sample time point, as interpreted from the label and publication: newly diagnosed GD, antithyroid drugs for less than 3 months. RNA was extracted from PBMCs in TRIzol for both TCR sequencing and RNA sequencing. The library was obtained by multiplex PCR. This sample was sequenced with an Illumina HiSeq 4000. CDR3 regions were amplified by Arm-PCR with iRepertoire HTBI primers to construct TCR beta libraries. Through fastp at Q25 and MiXCR, TCRdb rebuilt clones from the public reads, retaining in-frame beta chains. Rows with one shared CDR3 protein collapse into an entry with the most common genes and DNA. The sample table contains about 430,000 distinct CDR3 sequences; only one count was recorded for around 16% of them. The top ten clonotypes cover roughly 7.7% of the sample.

Another study also made use of these data, one on T cells in Graves' hyperthyroidism and ophthalmopathy.

The starting material was peripheral blood mononuclear cells (PBMCs), obtained at new diagnosis, from a patient treated with antithyroid drugs. The source is a woman in her 40s with Graves disease. Donor details come from another sample of the same person, matched by shared clones.

This clonotype was observed at least ten times. The genes are TRBV19 and TRBJ2-5; D uncertain. Trimming pared 5 bases from V and 2 bases from J, leaving 9 bases between. The CDR3 sequence is 13 residues long. Germline lookup yields CDR1 LNHDA and CDR2 SQIVND (reference sequence). CDR3 sequence (DNA): TGTGCCAGTAGTTGGGCCCCTCAAGAGACCCAGTACTTC. It is translated as CASSWAPQETQYF.

This clonotype was observed at least ten times. V gene TRBV10-3 combines with J gene TRBJ1-1; 7 nucleotides match TRBD1. V trimming: 6 bases; J trimming: 3 bases; junction bases outside the gene matches: 10. Germline CDR1 ENHRY, CDR2 SYGVKD. This CDR3 contains 15 residues. Written as DNA, the CDR3 is TGTGCCATCAGGGAAACAGGGGCGGGCGACACTGAAGCTTTCTTT. It translates to CAIRETGAGDTEAFF.

This clonotype was recorded a few times. A read error may be the cause here, since a much bigger clone is one base away. The rearrangement uses TRBV19 and TRBJ1-1; 9 bases are shared with TRBD1. Germline V gene data show CDR1 as LNHDA and CDR2 as SQIVND (reference sequence). Trimming at V came to 9 bases and at J to 3 bases, leaving 2 bases not matched to a gene. This CDR3 spans 12 amino acids. CDR3 in DNA: TGTGCCAGCAGGACAGGGGACACTGAAGCTTTCTTT. Its protein product is CASRTGDTEAFF.

The chain combines TRBV27 with TRBJ2-7; maybe TRBD2 (5 bases). Germline values: CDR1 MNHEY, CDR2 SMNVEV (reference sequence). The CDR3 consists of 13 residues. The V and J ends lost 6 bases and 5 bases respectively, with 14 bases between them. In DNA, the CDR3 is TGTGCCAGCAGCCCGGAGGCCCGGGACGAGCAGTACTTC. This sequence encodes CASSPEARDEQYF.

This sequence joins TRBV4-1 and TRBJ2-1, with D uncertain. Germline CDR1 reads MGHRA; CDR2 reads YSYEKL. The ends were cut back, 3 bases at V and 5 bases at J, with 8 bases in the middle. The CDR3 is 13 amino acids. This CDR3 is CASSQGLNNEQFF. The CDR3 DNA follows: TGCGCCAGCAGCCAGGGCCTGAACAATGAGCAGTTCTTC.

This clonotype was picked up many times. The V and J genes are TRBV18 and TRBJ1-5; D is undetermined. The germline V and J ends were trimmed by 3 bases and 0 bases, with 9 bases remaining between them. CDR1 and CDR2 (germline): KGHSH, LQKENI. The CDR3 consists of 15 residues. Here the CDR3 reads CASSPSAVSNQPQHF. In nucleotides, the CDR3 is TGTGCCAGCTCACCTTCCGCAGTTAGCAATCAGCCCCAGCATTTT.

This clonotype was recorded at least ten times. The rearrangement uses TRBV12-3 or TRBV12-4 and TRBJ2-1; 12 bases align to TRBD2. The CDR3 sequence is 20 residues long. V was clipped by 7 bases and J by 3 bases; unmatched bases: 19. CDR3 nucleotides: TGTGCCAGCACCAACCTAGCGGGAGGGGTGGGCTCGTGGGGCTACAATGAGCAGTTCTTC. It is translated as CASTNLAGGVGSWGYNEQFF.

The chain recombines TRBV18 with TRBJ1-1; 7 nucleotides agree with TRBD1. The CDR3 totals 15 residues. Germline V CDR1 and CDR2: KGHSH, LQKENI. Trimming cost V 2 bases and J 1 base; bases outside gene matches: 4. DNA of the CDR3: TGTGCCAGCTCACCAATTAGGGACAGGAACACTGAAGCTTTCTTT. It specifies CASSPIRDRNTEAFF.

In this sample, this clonotype turned up many times. The chain has TRBV6-4 and TRBJ1-4; weak D call: TRBD1 (6 bases). CDR3 length equals 13 residues. CDR1 and CDR2 from the germline V gene are MRHNA and SNTAGT. The V and J ends lost 6 bases and 8 bases respectively, with 13 bases between them. The CDR3 sequence: CASSRDIGEKLFF. The CDR3 nucleotides are TGTGCCAGCAGCCGGGACATAGGGGAAAAACTGTTTTTT.

This clonotype was seen only a few times. The chain is built from TRBV19 and TRBJ2-6, with 7 bases that match TRBD1. V shed 2 bases and J 2 bases; nucleotides not matched to a gene: 6. The germline gives CDR1 LNHDA, CDR2 SQIVND (reference sequence). The CDR3 is 17 amino acids. The CDR3 loop is CASSIRQGLAGANVLTF. DNA of the CDR3: TGTGCCAGTAGTATAAGACAGGGTTTAGCTGGGGCCAACGTCCTGACTTTC. The variable domain in full, completed from reference TRBV19 and TRBJ2-6, reads DGGITQSPKYLFRKEGQNVTLSCEQNLNHDAMYWYRQDPGQGLRLIYYSQIVNDFQKGDIAEGYSVSREKKESFPLTVTSAQKNPTAFYLCASSIRQGLAGANVLTFGAGSRLTVL.

The table lists this clonotype with many counts. This rearrangement joins TRBV5-1 to TRBJ2-7, with D possibly matching TRBD2 (6 bases). Germline V gene sequence: CDR1 SGHRS, CDR2 YFSETQ. This CDR3 spans 14 amino acids. V lost 3 bases, J lost 5 bases, and 15 bases lay in between. CDR3 sequence: CASSYGTGGDEQYF. The CDR3 nucleotides read TGCGCCAGCAGCTACGGGACCGGCGGGGACGAGCAGTACTTC.

This clonotype was observed at least ten times. J is TRBJ1-2 and V is TRBV19; maybe TRBD1 (5 bases). V gave up 5 bases and J gave up 0 bases, with 10 bases separating them. CDR3 size: 14 residues. Germline V gives CDR1 LNHDA, CDR2 SQIVND (reference sequence). CDR3 DNA sequence: TGTGCCAGTAGTGCGACAGCTACTAACTATGGCTACACCTTC. Its translation: CASSATATNYGYTF.

This sequence joins TRBV7-8 and TRBJ2-1; 11 positions match TRBD2. V trimming: 0 bases; J trimming: 9 bases; junction bases outside the gene matches: 10. Germline CDR1 reads SGHVS; CDR2 reads FQNEAQ. The CDR3 length is 17 residues. The CDR3 here is CASSLALQGLAVTEQFF. DNA of the CDR3: TGTGCCAGCAGCTTAGCGTTACAGGGACTAGCGGTCACTGAGCAGTTCTTC.

At least ten counts were recorded for this clonotype. The V gene is TRBV2, the J gene TRBJ2-2; 7 nucleotides match TRBD1. Germline V lookup: CDR1 SNHLY, CDR2 FYNNEI. The junction had 13 bases not matched to a gene; V was cut back by 7 bases and J by 5 bases. This CDR3 is built from 16 residues. The CDR3 region is CASNPTGTGETGELFF. CDR3 DNA sequence: TGTGCCAGCAATCCCACGGGAACAGGGGAAACCGGGGAGCTGTTTTTT. Looking up the rest from reference TRBV2 and TRBJ2-2 gives the full variable domain: EPEVTQTPSHQVTQMGQEVILRCVPISNHLYFYWYRQILGQKVEFLVSFYNNEISEKSEIFDDQFSVERPDGSNFTLKIRSTKLEDSAMYFCASNPTGTGETGELFFGEGSRLTVL.